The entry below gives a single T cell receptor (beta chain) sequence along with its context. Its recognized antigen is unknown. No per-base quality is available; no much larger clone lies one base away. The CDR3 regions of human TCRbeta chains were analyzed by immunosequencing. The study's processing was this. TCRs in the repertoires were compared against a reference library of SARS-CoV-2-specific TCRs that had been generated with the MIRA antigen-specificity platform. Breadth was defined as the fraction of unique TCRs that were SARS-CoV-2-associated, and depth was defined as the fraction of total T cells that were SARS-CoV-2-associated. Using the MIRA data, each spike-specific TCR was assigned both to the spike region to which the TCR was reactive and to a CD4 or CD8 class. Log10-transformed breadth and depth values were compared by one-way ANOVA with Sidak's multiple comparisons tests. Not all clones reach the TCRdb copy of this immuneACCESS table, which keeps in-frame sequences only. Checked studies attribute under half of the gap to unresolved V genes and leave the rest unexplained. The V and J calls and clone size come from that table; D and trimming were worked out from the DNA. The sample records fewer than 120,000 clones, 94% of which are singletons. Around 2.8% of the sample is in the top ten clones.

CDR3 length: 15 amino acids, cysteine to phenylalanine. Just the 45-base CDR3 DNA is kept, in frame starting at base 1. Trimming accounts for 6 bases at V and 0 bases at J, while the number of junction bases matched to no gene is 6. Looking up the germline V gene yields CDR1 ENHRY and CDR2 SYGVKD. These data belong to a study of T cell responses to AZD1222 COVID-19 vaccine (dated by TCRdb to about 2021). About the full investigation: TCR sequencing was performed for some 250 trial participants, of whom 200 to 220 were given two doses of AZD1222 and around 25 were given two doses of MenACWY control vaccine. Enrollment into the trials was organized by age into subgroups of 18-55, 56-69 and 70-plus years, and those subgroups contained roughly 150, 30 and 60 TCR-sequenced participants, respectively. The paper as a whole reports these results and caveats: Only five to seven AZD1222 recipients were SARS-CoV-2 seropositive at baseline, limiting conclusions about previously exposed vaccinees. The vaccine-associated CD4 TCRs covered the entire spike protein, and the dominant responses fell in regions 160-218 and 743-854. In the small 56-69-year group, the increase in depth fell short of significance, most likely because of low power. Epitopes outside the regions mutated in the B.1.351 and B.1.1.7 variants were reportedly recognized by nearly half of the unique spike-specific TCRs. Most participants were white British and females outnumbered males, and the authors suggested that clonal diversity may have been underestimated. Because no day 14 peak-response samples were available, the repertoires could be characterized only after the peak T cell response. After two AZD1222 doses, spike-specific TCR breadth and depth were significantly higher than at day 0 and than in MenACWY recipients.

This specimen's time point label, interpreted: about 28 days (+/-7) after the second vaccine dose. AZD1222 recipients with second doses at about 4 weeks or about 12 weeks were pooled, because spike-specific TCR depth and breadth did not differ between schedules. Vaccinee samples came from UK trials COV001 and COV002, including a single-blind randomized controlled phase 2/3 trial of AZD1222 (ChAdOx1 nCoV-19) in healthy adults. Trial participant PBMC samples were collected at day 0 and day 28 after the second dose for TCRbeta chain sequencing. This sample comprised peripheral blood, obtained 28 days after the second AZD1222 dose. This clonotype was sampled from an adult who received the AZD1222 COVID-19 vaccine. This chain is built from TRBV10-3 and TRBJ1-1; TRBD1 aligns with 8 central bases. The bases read TGTGCCATCAGGGACTCGGACAGGGTGAACACTGAAGCTTTCTTT. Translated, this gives CAIRDSDRVNTEAFF.